This T cell receptor beta chain was documented in a study of neurological immune-mediated disorders. Across the whole study: The disease course was relapsing-remitting in around 31 and secondary progressive in about 9% of the roughly 35 multiple sclerosis patients. Regarding the study as a whole: The phylogenetic placement of 18 of 34 multiple sclerosis patients' repertoires in one related-CDR3 cluster constitutes a possible signature. The most TCR clonal expansion was seen in HTLV-1-associated myelopathy, and the least was seen in multiple sclerosis, which fell below healthy controls.

This clonotype appeared a few times. Its matching antigen is unknown. The cDNA was generated by 5'RACE with 10-nucleotide random UMIs. TCRdb ran MiXCR on the 5' RACE reads and lists one entry per CDR3 protein. The sample has tens of thousands of distinct CDR3 sequences, around 4.8% seen once. The CDR3 covers 16 residues. V gave up 4 bases and J gave up 8 bases; unmatched junction bases: 14. Germline V gene lookup returns CDR1 LGHDT and CDR2 YNNKEL (reference sequence). The chain recombines TRBV3-1 with TRBJ1-2, with 9 nucleotides matching TRBD1. Sequenced input: PBMCs. This TCR was recovered from a woman between 65 and 79 years old with multiple sclerosis. CDR3 amino acids: CASSRGQGLGVWGYTF. The CDR3 region has the DNA TGTGCCAGCAGCCGAGGACAGGGGCTGGGTGTTTGGGGCTACACCTTC.